A single sample is the source of the 32 T cell receptor beta chains below, sequenced in a study of OX40 agonist ivuxolimab in advanced cancers. This table comes from immunoSEQ multiplex PCR, and its TCRdb copy is limited to in-frame clones, with some not included. The table shows about 110,000 clones, with less than 95% occurring only once. Source: CD4+ or CD8+ T cells sorted from blood, taken in a trial of the OX40 agonist ivuxolimab. The receptors here all came from an adult with an advanced solid tumor such as melanoma, head and neck, liver or kidney cancer.

The chain is built from TRBV5-5 and TRBJ1-5, with 10 bases that match TRBD1. The junction had 5 bases not matched to a gene; V was cut back by 0 bases and J by 2 bases. CDR1 and CDR2 (germline): SGHKS, YYEKEE (reference sequence). CDR3 size: 17 residues. The chain's CDR3 is CASSLEGQGRRNQPQHF. CDR3 in DNA: TGTGCCAGCAGCTTGGAGGGACAGGGGAGGCGCAATCAGCCCCAGCATTTT.

This clone has only one observation. The chain has TRBV4-2 and TRBJ2-5; 12 nucleotides line up with TRBD2. After removal of 0 bases from V and 5 bases from J, the junction contained 10 bases not matched to a gene. Germline V gives CDR1 LGHNA, CDR2 YNFKEQ. This CDR3 region has 18 residues. Here the CDR3 DNA reads TGTGCCAGCAGCCAAGAAGGCCCTCTAGCGGGGGGGCAGGAGACCCAGTACTTC. Translation gives CASSQEGPLAGGQETQYF.

This chain connects TRBV18 to TRBJ1-1; maybe TRBD1 (5 bases). V lost 2 bases, J lost 8 bases, and 9 bases lay in between. Germline loops: CDR1 KGHSH, CDR2 LQKENI. The CDR3 consists of 12 residues. The CDR3 reads CASSPGTDEAFF. The CDR3 region has the DNA TGTGCCAGCTCACCAGGGACGGACGAAGCTTTCTTT.

J is TRBJ1-3 and V is TRBV19, with D possibly TRBD1 on 5 matching bases. Germline loops: CDR1 LNHDA, CDR2 SQIVND (reference sequence). The CDR3 totals 13 residues. Trimming left V 5 bases short and J 3 bases short, with 8 bases between. The chain's CDR3 is CASSPGVGNTIYF. As DNA, the CDR3 is TGTGCCAGTAGTCCGGGGGTTGGAAACACCATATATTTT.

This chain links TRBV5-4 with TRBJ2-3; D unclear. The CDR3 runs to 12 residues. CDR1 is SGHNT and CDR2 is YYREEE in the germline V gene (reference sequence). The V end lost 3 bases, the J end lost 0 bases, and 2 bases lay between the germline ends. The CDR3 region has the DNA TGTGCCAGCAGCTCGAGCACAGATACGCAGTATTTT. Translation gives CASSSSTDTQYF.

In regard to this clone: One junction end disagrees with the germline gene, perhaps due to a read error. The chain has TRBV5-1 and TRBJ2-7, with 7 bases that match TRBD2. Germline lookup yields CDR1 SGHRS and CDR2 YFSETQ. The CDR3 extends over 15 amino acids. The CDR3 loop reads CVSSLDPTSVYEQYF. The CDR3 DNA reads TGCGTCAGCAGCTTGGATCCTACTAGCGTCTACGAGCAGTACTTC. The whole variable domain, remainder taken from reference TRBV5-1 and TRBJ2-7, is KAGVTQTPRYLIKTRGQQVTLSCSPISGHRSVSWYQQTPGQGLQFLFEYFSETQRNKGNFPGRFSGRQFSNSRSEMNVSTLELGDSALYLCVSSLDPTSVYEQYFGPGTRLTVT.

The gene calls are TRBV7-2 and TRBJ2-3; 12 bases fit TRBD2. There are 17 residues in the CDR3. With 0 bases clipped from V and 5 bases from J, the junction kept 6 bases outside the gene matches. CDR1 is SGHTA and CDR2 is FQGNSA in the germline V gene. The CDR3 reads CASSLAPSGRGGDTQYF. Here the CDR3 DNA reads TGTGCCAGCAGCTTAGCCCCTAGCGGGAGGGGGGGAGATACGCAGTATTTT. Looking up the rest from reference TRBV7-2 and TRBJ2-3 gives the full variable domain: GAGVSQSPSNKVTEKGKDVELRCDPISGHTALYWYRQSLGQGLEFLIYFQGNSAPDKSGLPSDRFSAERTGGSVSTLTIQRTQQEDSAVYLCASSLAPSGRGGDTQYFGPGTRLTVL.

The V gene is TRBV7-9, the J gene TRBJ2-7; D is tentatively TRBD1 or TRBD2 (5 bases each). Germline CDR1 SEHNR, CDR2 FQNEAQ (reference sequence). Trimming removed 6 bases at V and 3 bases at J, with 15 bases between. The CDR3 totals 14 residues. The CDR3 spells CASSTRGADYEQYF. Written as DNA, the CDR3 is TGTGCCAGCAGTACCCGAGGGGCGGACTACGAGCAGTACTTC.

The chain has TRBV7-9 and TRBJ2-7, with 9 bases matching TRBD1. This CDR3 contains 14 residues. The junction had 7 bases not matched to a gene; V was cut back by 5 bases and J by 5 bases. Germline V gives CDR1 SEHNR, CDR2 FQNEAQ (reference sequence). The CDR3 here is CASSPRDRVNEQYF. CDR3 coding DNA: TGTGCCAGCAGCCCCCGGGACAGGGTAAACGAGCAGTACTTC.

In its sample, this clone was seen once. The gene calls are TRBV6-4 and TRBJ2-1, with D possibly matching TRBD2 (6 bases). Germline V CDR1 and CDR2: MRHNA, SNTAGT. CDR3 length equals 13 residues. Trimming stripped 7 bases from V and 9 bases from J, with 16 bases between. This chain's CDR3 is CASKWGEDGEQFF. The CDR3 DNA reads TGTGCCAGCAAATGGGGGGAGGACGGTGAGCAGTTCTTC.

The genes are TRBV14 and TRBJ2-7, with 13 bases matching TRBD2. V was pared by 2 bases and J by 5 bases, with 6 bases of the junction left unmatched. There are 16 residues in the CDR3. In germline, CDR1 is SGHDN, CDR2 FVKESK. CDR3 in amino acids: CASSQFRTSGSDEQYF. Written as DNA, the CDR3 is TGTGCCAGCAGCCAATTCCGGACTAGCGGGAGTGACGAGCAGTACTTC.

The chain has TRBV6-6 and TRBJ1-5, with D uncertain. V was shortened by 1 base and J by 5 bases, with 9 bases between the two germline ends. Per germline, CDR1 MNHNY and CDR2 SVGAGI (reference sequence). There are 14 residues in the CDR3. Here the CDR3 DNA reads TGTGCCAGCAGTTACTTCGCCACTCATCAGCCCCAGCATTTT. Its translation: CASSYFATHQPQHF.

J is TRBJ1-1 and V is TRBV6-1, with D perhaps matching TRBD1 (5 bases). The CDR3 loop spans 16 amino acids. From germline, CDR1 is MNHNS and CDR2 SASEGT. The V end was cut by 4 bases, the J end by 2 bases, with 17 bases between. The CDR3 DNA sequence: TGTGCCAGCAGTGGAGACCGCGGGACGGCTAACACTGAAGCTTTCTTT. Translating it yields CASSGDRGTANTEAFF.

This chain links TRBV7-2 with TRBJ1-2, with 12 bases fitting TRBD1. The V gene's germline CDR1 is SGHTA and CDR2 FQGNSA. V trimming: 1 base; J trimming: 7 bases; junction bases outside the gene matches: 7. The CDR3 has 16 residues. The CDR3 nucleotides read TGTGCCAGCAGCTTAGGATTGGGGACAGGGGGCGGTGGCTACACCTTC. As protein: CASSLGLGTGGGGYTF.

V is TRBV5-5 and J is TRBJ1-5, with 9 bases aligning to TRBD1. CDR1 is SGHKS, CDR2 YYEKEE, per germline (reference sequence). The CDR3 consists of 15 residues. Germline trimming cut 4 bases from V and 3 bases from J; bases unmatched to any gene: 5. CDR3 sequence: CASSGGTGNNQPQHF. DNA for the CDR3: TGTGCCAGCAGCGGTGGGACAGGGAACAATCAGCCCCAGCATTTT.

The chain recombines TRBV5-1 with TRBJ2-7, with a tentative D call TRBD2 (6 bases). The CDR3 has 14 residues. CDR1 is SGHRS, CDR2 YFSETQ, per germline. Trimming stripped 3 bases from V and 1 base from J, with 11 bases between. The CDR3 region has the DNA TGCGCCAGCAGCTCTTTGGGGACTTCCTACGAGCAGTACTTC. Its protein is CASSSLGTSYEQYF.

The genes are TRBV7-6 and TRBJ2-7; D may be TRBD1 or TRBD2 (6 bases each). Germline V gene sequence: CDR1 SGHVS, CDR2 FNYEAQ. The CDR3 is 14 amino acids. The V end was cut by 1 base, the J end by 2 bases, with 9 bases between. CDR3 amino acids: CASSLGRDTYEQYF. For the CDR3, the DNA is TGTGCCAGCAGCTTAGGGCGGGACACCTACGAGCAGTACTTC.

This rearrangement joins TRBV2 to TRBJ2-2; D not certain. Germline V lookup: CDR1 SNHLY, CDR2 FYNNEI. Deletions cut 2 bases from V and 7 bases from J, with 14 bases between. The CDR3 runs 15 residues. The CDR3 here is CASSETGTISGELFF. The CDR3 nucleotides read TGTGCCAGCAGTGAAACCGGAACGATCAGCGGGGAGCTGTTTTTT.

This clone was seen once. The chain uses TRBV5-8 and TRBJ2-7; TRBD1 matches 8 bases. The CDR3 runs 14 residues. V shed 4 bases and J 2 bases; nucleotides not matched to a gene: 5. Germline lookup yields CDR1 SGHTS and CDR2 YDEGEE. CDR3 sequence: CASSLGQGAYEQYF. In DNA form, the CDR3 reads TGTGCCAGCAGCCTAGGACAGGGTGCCTACGAGCAGTACTTC.

This chain connects TRBV18 to TRBJ1-3, with 11 bases lining up with TRBD1. In germline, CDR1 is KGHSH, CDR2 LQKENI. V shed 3 bases and J 2 bases; nucleotides not matched to a gene: 3. CDR3 length equals 16 residues. CDR3 sequence reads: CASSPRTGGTGNTIYF. The CDR3 nucleotides are TGTGCCAGCTCACCGAGGACAGGGGGCACTGGAAACACCATATATTTT. Based on the CDR3 plus reference TRBV18 and TRBJ1-3, the full variable domain is NAGVMQNPRHLVRRRGQEARLRCSPMKGHSHVYWYRQLPEEGLKFMVYLQKENIIDESGMPKERFSAEFPKEGPSILRIQQVVRGDSAAYFCASSPRTGGTGNTIYFGEGSWLTVV.

The V gene is TRBV11-3, the J gene TRBJ2-1, with 7 bases aligning to TRBD2. The CDR3 contains 16 residues. The V gene's germline CDR1 is SGHNT and CDR2 YENEEA. Trimming removed 8 bases from V and 9 bases from J; junction bases left unmatched: 19. In DNA, the CDR3 is TGTGCCAGCGGTAGGAGTAGTGGGAGGGTATCCGGTGAGCAGTTCTTC. Translated, it gives CASGRSSGRVSGEQFF.

This chain links TRBV6-6 with TRBJ1-6, with TRBD1 as a possible D gene (5 bases). The CDR3 has 15 residues. CDR1 MNHNY and CDR2 SVGAGI come from the germline V gene (reference sequence). V lost 0 bases and J lost 7, with 10 bases in between. CDR3 DNA sequence: TGTGCCAGCAGTTACTCGAGGGGAGGCAATTCACCCCTCCACTTT. Translating gives CASSYSRGGNSPLHF.

The chain is built from TRBV29-1 and TRBJ1-1; TRBD1 matches 7 bases. This CDR3 spans 13 amino acids. CDR1 and CDR2 (germline): SQVTM, ANQGSEA. Losses at the gene ends were 3 bases for V and 1 base for J; bases not matched to a gene: 2. CDR3 residues: CSVEGTENTEAFF. The DNA of the CDR3 is TGCAGCGTTGAGGGGACAGAGAACACTGAAGCTTTCTTT.

V and J are TRBV5-4 and TRBJ2-1; D not certain. Germline CDR1 and CDR2: SGHNT and YYREEE (reference sequence). CDR3 length: 11 residues. V shed 5 bases and J shed 4 bases, with 4 bases lying between them. Here the CDR3 reads CASSVYNEQFF. In nucleotides, the CDR3 is TGTGCCAGCAGTGTATACAATGAGCAGTTCTTC.

This clone was counted once. The J gene is TRBJ2-5, the V gene TRBV18; D gene unclear. The ends were cut back, 0 bases at V and 1 base at J, with 3 bases in the middle. This CDR3 has 13 amino acids. Germline CDR1 KGHSH, CDR2 LQKENI. CDR3 amino acids: CASSPPTQETQYF. The CDR3 nucleotides are TGTGCCAGCTCACCACCCACCCAAGAGACCCAGTACTTC. The whole variable domain, filled in from reference TRBV18 and TRBJ2-5, reads NAGVMQNPRHLVRRRGQEARLRCSPMKGHSHVYWYRQLPEEGLKFMVYLQKENIIDESGMPKERFSAEFPKEGPSILRIQQVVRGDSAAYFCASSPPTQETQYFGPGTRLLVL.

The chain uses TRBV18 and TRBJ1-4; TRBD1 might be the D (5 bases). CDR3 length: 17 amino acids. CDR1 is KGHSH and CDR2 is LQKENI in the germline V gene. Deletions cut 4 bases from V and 7 bases from J, with 22 bases between. CDR3 protein: CASSLTLHPGTGEKLFF. The CDR3 DNA sequence: TGTGCCAGCTCACTTACCCTCCACCCTGGGACGGGTGAAAAACTGTTTTTT.

This sequence joins TRBV4-1 and TRBJ2-7, with D possibly TRBD2 on 6 matching bases. The germline CDR1 and CDR2 sequences are MGHRA and YSYEKL. The length of the CDR3 is 14 residues. Between the trimmed V and J ends, which lost 3 bases and 3 bases, there was a span of 12 bases. The CDR3 nucleotides are TGCGCCAGCAGCCAGGAGGAGGGTAACTACGAGCAGTACTTC. Amino acid sequence: CASSQEEGNYEQYF.

V is TRBV6-4 and J is TRBJ2-2; 8 bases line up with TRBD2. V was clipped by 4 bases and J by 5 bases; unmatched bases: 3. The CDR3 extends over 14 amino acids. Germline-derived CDR1 and CDR2 are MRHNA and SNTAGT. CDR3 sequence: CASSVQRGTGELFF. The CDR3 DNA sequence: TGTGCCAGCAGTGTACAGCGGGGGACCGGGGAGCTGTTTTTT.

The chain joins TRBV18 to TRBJ1-2; TRBD1 matches 7 bases. This CDR3 spans 16 amino acids. Germline lookup yields CDR1 KGHSH and CDR2 LQKENI. V gave up 3 bases and J gave up 7 bases; unmatched junction bases: 14. CDR3 sequence (DNA): TGTGCCAGCTCACCGGTTTCTCTCGACAGGGTCGGTGGCTACACCTTC. Translated, it gives CASSPVSLDRVGGYTF.

V is TRBV6-1 and J is TRBJ1-5; D perhaps matches TRBD1 (6 bases). Per the germline V gene, CDR1 is MNHNS and CDR2 is SASEGT. V shed 5 bases and J shed 4 bases, with 15 bases lying between them. This CDR3 region has 15 residues. CDR3 sequence (DNA): TGTGCCAGCAGTCAACAGGGAATTAGTAATCAGCCCCAGCATTTT. It is translated as CASSQQGISNQPQHF.

The chain has TRBV6-5 and TRBJ1-2, with D perhaps matching TRBD1 (5 bases). Trimming removed 2 bases at V and 7 bases at J, with 11 bases between. Germline-derived CDR1 and CDR2 are MNHEY and SVGAGI. The CDR3 contains 13 residues. CDR3 sequence (DNA): TGTGCCAGCAGTTACGACAGTTTCCGTGGCTACACCTTC. Translated, it gives CASSYDSFRGYTF.

The V gene is TRBV5-4, the J gene TRBJ2-5; D perhaps matches TRBD2 (6 bases). The germline gives CDR1 SGHNT, CDR2 YYREEE (reference sequence). Trimming pared 2 bases from V and 3 bases from J, leaving 8 bases between. The CDR3 is 13 amino acids. This CDR3 is CASSFGGEETQYF. CDR3 nucleotides: TGTGCCAGCAGCTTCGGCGGGGAAGAGACCCAGTACTTC. The full variable domain, rest sourced from reference TRBV5-4 and TRBJ2-5, is ETGVTQSPTHLIKTRGQQVTLRCSSQSGHNTVSWYQQALGQGPQFIFQYYREEENGRGNFPPRFSGLQFPNYSSELNVNALELDDSALYLCASSFGGEETQYFGPGTRLLVL.